This TCR beta chain emerged from a study of OX40 agonist ivuxolimab in advanced cancers. Regarding the research as a whole: Ivuxolimab, which targeted the costimulatory receptor OX40 (CD134), was an agonistic, fully human IgG2 monoclonal antibody. The paper covers the monotherapy dose-escalation part of the phase I ivuxolimab trial, which included N of about 56 patients. In the dose-escalation cohort, 70% to 90% of patients were male, and the mean age was 60 years with a range of roughly 20 to 80. The purpose of peripheral TCRbeta sequencing was to test whether ivuxolimab changed TCR sequence diversity and led to clonal T-cell expansion. Intravenous ivuxolimab was administered to patients every 2 weeks at six dose levels: 0.01, 0.1, 0.3, 1.5, 3 and 10 mg/kg. Partial responses occurred in three dose-escalation patients: two with cutaneous melanoma and one with hepatocellular carcinoma. Of the roughly 54 dose-escalation patients, hepatocellular carcinoma was present in about 20, melanoma in some 15, renal cell carcinoma in 9 and head and neck cancer in 9. Patients were allowed to have had prior anti-PD-1, anti-PD-L1 or anti-CTLA-4 therapy, and approximately 40% of the dose-escalation patients had been treated with checkpoint inhibitors. Study-wide conclusions, independent of this receptor: Low levels of normalized T-cell clonal expansion were also seen in some patients who did not respond. The antigen specificity of the peripheral T cells that underwent clonal expansion was not determined. At doses of 0.1 to 3.0 mg/kg, clonal expansion of both CD4+ and CD8+ blood T cells was observed from baseline to week 6. In the 0.1-3.0 mg/kg groups, partial responders had among the lowest normalized peripheral clonal expansion, particularly in CD8+ T cells. On average, CD8+ T cells showed more expanded clones than CD4+ T cells after ivuxolimab.

The trial excluded patients who had a history of autoimmune disease or who were on systemic immunosuppression. Peripheral blood for TCR sequencing was collected from all dose cohorts at baseline, on cycle 4 day 1, and on cycle 7 day 1. Samples were obtained from an open-label, multicenter, first-in-human phase I dose-escalation trial of ivuxolimab. Adults with locally advanced or metastatic melanoma, renal cell, hepatocellular, or head and neck squamous cell carcinoma were enrolled in the trial. Before TCR sequencing, CD4+ and CD8+ T cells were separately sorted from peripheral blood. The germline V gene yields SGHVS for CDR1 and FNYEAQ for CDR2. Compared with germline, V lacks 3 bases and J lacks 2 bases; bases without a gene match: 4. Reading from cysteine to phenylalanine, the CDR3 counts 15 amino acids. CDR3 DNA only is kept here, 45 bases in frame from base 1. For sequencing of the TCRbeta CDR3 region, genomic DNA was extracted from the sorted cells. The immunoSEQ Assay was used to sequence the TCRbeta CDR3 regions. In TCRdb, the immuneACCESS table is reduced to in-frame sequences with V and J assigned. These tables do not hold every clone; where another copy was compared, an unresolved V gene accounts for under half, and the others remain unexplained. For this sample the table gives about 83,000 clones, of which around 90% were detected only once. 6.5% to 8.5% of the sample goes to the ten largest clones.

As regards this clone: The specificity of this receptor is unknown. There are no base qualities to consult, and no much larger clone falls within one base.

Sequences were derived from CD4+ or CD8+ T cells sorted from blood, sampled in a trial of the OX40 agonist ivuxolimab. The rearrangement combines TRBV7-6 with TRBJ1-1, and TRBD1 matches 9 of the central bases. This receptor was identified in an adult with an advanced solid tumor such as melanoma, head and neck, liver or kidney cancer. The CDR3 sequence is CASSFSGQGNTEAFF. The DNA sequence is as follows: TGTGCCAGCAGCTTCTCGGGACAGGGCAACACTGAAGCTTTCTTT. The full variable domain, completed from the reference TRBV7-6 and TRBJ1-1 proteins outside the CDR3, reads GAGVSQSPRYKVTKRGQDVALRCDPISGHVSLYWYRQALGQGPEFLTYFNYEAQQDKSGLPNDRFSAERPEGSISTLTIQRTEQRDSAMYRCASSFSGQGNTEAFFGQGTRLTVV.